These 14 T cell receptor beta chains were sequenced from one sample in a study of control samples from healthy donors and cancer patients (dated by TCRdb to 2018 to 2020). The protocol used for the library was the immunoSEQ multiplex PCR assay. TCRdb took this table from immuneACCESS and kept in-frame rearrangements with V and J called. Such tables lack part of the clones; where checked against another copy, unresolved V genes explain under half of the gap, and the rest is unexplained. A total of roughly 95,000 clones appear in this sample, approximately 93% of them only once. Around 0.92% of the sample comes from the top ten. What was sequenced was blood. The receptors derive from a woman between 25 and 40 years old in good health.

V gene TRBV11-1 combines with J gene TRBJ2-2; perhaps TRBD1 as D (5 bases). The CDR3 totals 18 residues. The V end was cut by 0 bases, the J end by 6 bases, with 20 bases between. Germline V lookup: CDR1 SGHAT, CDR2 FQDESV (reference sequence). CDR3 DNA sequence: TGTGCCAGCAGCTTAGCTGGGGTGTCCAGGGCAGGCGCCGGGGAGCTGTTTTTT. Translation: CASSLAGVSRAGAGELFF.

This chain connects TRBV7-9 to TRBJ1-4; D is uncertain. Germline lookup yields CDR1 SEHNR and CDR2 FQNEAQ (reference sequence). V gave up 1 base and J gave up 7 bases, with 16 bases separating them. CDR3 length: 16 residues. The CDR3 sequence is CASSLGAELPSEKLFF. The CDR3 DNA reads as TGTGCCAGCAGCTTAGGGGCGGAGTTACCTAGTGAAAAACTGTTTTTT.

V gene TRBV30 combines with J gene TRBJ1-1, with a possible D match to TRBD1 (5 bases). Germline V gene lookup returns CDR1 GTSNPN and CDR2 SVGIG (reference sequence). V lost 1 base and J 0 bases, leaving 6 bases between the germline ends. The CDR3 runs to 13 residues. The CDR3 coding sequence is TGTGCCTGGAGTGGGGACTTGAACACTGAAGCTTTCTTT. Protein: CAWSGDLNTEAFF.

This chain connects TRBV7-6 to TRBJ2-1, with 7 bases identical to TRBD1. CDR3 length equals 16 residues. Germline trimming cut 5 bases from V and 5 bases from J; bases unmatched to any gene: 12. Germline values: CDR1 SGHVS, CDR2 FNYEAQ. CDR3 nucleotide sequence: TGTGCCAGCAGCCTAAAGCCGGGACAGCCTAACAATGAGCAGTTCTTC. This codes for CASSLKPGQPNNEQFF.

The rearrangement uses TRBV5-1 and TRBJ2-5, with D perhaps matching TRBD2 (6 bases). Trimming stripped 1 base from V and 5 bases from J, with 24 bases between. This CDR3 spans 18 amino acids. Germline lookup yields CDR1 SGHRS and CDR2 YFSETQ. The CDR3 here is CASSLSFGRGQVGETQYF. The DNA for the CDR3 is TGCGCCAGCAGCTTGTCCTTCGGGCGGGGCCAAGTTGGGGAGACCCAGTACTTC.

The chain carries TRBV19 and TRBJ2-1; no clear D. Germline values: CDR1 LNHDA, CDR2 SQIVND (reference sequence). CDR3 length equals 13 residues. Trimming pared 1 base from V and 9 bases from J, leaving 10 bases between. In DNA, the CDR3 is TGTGCCAGTAGTATAGGGGCAGGTGGTGAGCAGTTCTTC. This gives the protein CASSIGAGGEQFF.

CDR3 coding DNA: TGTGCCAGCAGGACTAGCGGGGGAGGAGATACGCAGTATTTT. The encoded protein is CASRTSGGGDTQYF. The J gene is TRBJ2-3, the V gene TRBV5-4; TRBD2 matches 12 bases. Germline loops: CDR1 SGHNT, CDR2 YYREEE (reference sequence). After removal of 5 bases from V and 5 bases from J, the junction contained 3 bases not matched to a gene. The CDR3 is 14 amino acids.

This clone showed up just once. The V call is TRBV10-3, the J call TRBJ1-3, with 7 bases that match TRBD1. Looked up from germline, CDR1 is ENHRY and CDR2 is SYGVKD. V was clipped by 4 bases and J by 4 bases; unmatched bases: 4. The CDR3 extends over 14 amino acids. The CDR3 spells CAISVATGGNTIYF. The CDR3 DNA is TGTGCCATCAGTGTAGCGACAGGGGGAAACACCATATATTTT.

This chain links TRBV12-3 or TRBV12-4 with TRBJ1-4; the D is unclear. V lost 6 bases and J 6 bases, leaving 8 bases between the germline ends. The CDR3 extends over 12 amino acids. The CDR3 DNA reads TGTGCCAGCAGGCCGAACTATGAAAAACTGTTTTTT. This gives the protein CASRPNYEKLFF.

The rearrangement uses TRBV6-6 and TRBJ2-1; D is tentatively TRBD1 or TRBD2 (5 bases each). The CDR3 is made up of 13 amino acids. V lost 0 bases, J lost 10 bases, and 10 bases lay in between. Germline-derived CDR1 and CDR2 are MNHNY and SVGAGI (reference sequence). The CDR3 DNA reads TGTGCCAGCAGTTACTCTAGCGAGGGGGAGCAGTTCTTC. Its protein is CASSYSSEGEQFF.

This clone has only a few counts. J is TRBJ1-6 and V is TRBV10-2; D possibly corresponds to TRBD1 (5 bases). The CDR3 runs 13 residues. The V end was cut by 4 bases, the J end by 13 bases, with 14 bases between. The germline V gene encodes CDR1 WSHSY and CDR2 SAAADI. The CDR3 loop reads CASSGRDRRPLHF. As DNA, the CDR3 is TGCGCCAGCAGTGGCCGGGACCGCCGTCCCCTCCACTTT.

The chain carries TRBV7-8 and TRBJ2-7; no firm D call. Germline-derived CDR1 and CDR2 are SGHVS and FQNEAQ. The V end lost 5 bases, the J end lost 1 base, and 15 bases lay between the germline ends. This CDR3 has 15 amino acids. The chain's CDR3 is CASSHQRPESYEQYF. The DNA for the CDR3 is TGTGCCAGCAGCCATCAAAGGCCGGAGTCCTACGAGCAGTACTTC.

The genes are TRBV20-1 and TRBJ2-7, with 10 bases matching TRBD2. V shed 3 bases, J shed 2 bases, and the junction held 10 bases outside the gene matches. The CDR3 runs to 16 residues. Germline V gene lookup returns CDR1 DFQATT and CDR2 SNEGSKA (reference sequence). CDR3 nucleotide sequence: TGCAGTGCTAGTCCTGCTAGCGGGAGCAGGACCTACGAGCAGTACTTC. It codes for CSASPASGSRTYEQYF.

The rearrangement joins TRBV29-1 to TRBJ1-3, with a tentative D call TRBD1 (6 bases). The CDR3 is made up of 13 amino acids. Germline CDR1 and CDR2: SQVTM and ANQGSEA. Trimming stripped 7 bases from V and 4 bases from J, with 14 bases between. The CDR3, as DNA: TGCAGCGCAAGGGGGGCGGGCGGAAACACCATATATTTT. As protein: CSARGAGGNTIYF.